This T cell receptor beta chain is from a study of T cell repertoires in aging, cancer and after chemotherapy. Multiplex touch-down PCR with TRB-A/B primers amplified rearranged V-D-J TRB sequences. TCRdb processed the multiplex PCR reads anew with MiXCR; each CDR3 protein has one entry. The sample has around 8,800 distinct CDR3 sequences; 20% to 30% are singletons. On this clonotype itself: Its antigen is undetermined.

Overall study findings and caveats: Healthy donors lost TCR diversity with age mainly through richness, cancer patients through richness and evenness.

Peripheral blood genomic DNA, not sorted cells or RNA, was the template. In germline, CDR1 is DFQATT, CDR2 SNEGSKA (reference sequence). This CDR3 is 13 amino acids long. Between the trimmed V and J ends, which lost 3 bases and 1 base, there was a span of 7 bases. The rearrangement joins TRBV20-1 to TRBJ1-3; no reliable D call. This TCR was recovered from a human donor with a blood cancer. The donor label of this sample is uncertain. Sequencing was done on a sample of blood. In DNA, the CDR3 is TGCAGTGCTAGCGAGGAGTCTGGAAACACCATATATTTT. As protein: CSASEESGNTIYF.